This passage covers 20 T cell receptor beta chains from one sample sequenced in a study of OX40 agonist ivuxolimab in advanced cancers. Clones were read by immunoSEQ multiplex PCR, and TCRdb kept only the in-frame ones, dropping some. The sample consists of tens of thousands of clones, more than 75% of them appearing once. Specimen: CD4+ or CD8+ T cells sorted from blood, collected in a trial of the OX40 agonist ivuxolimab. The receptors were sampled from an adult with an advanced solid tumor such as melanoma, head and neck, liver or kidney cancer.

The gene calls are TRBV11-3 and TRBJ1-3; weak D call: TRBD1 (6 bases). V shed 0 bases and J shed 2 bases, with 14 bases lying between them. The CDR3 totals 17 residues. Germline V gives CDR1 SGHNT, CDR2 YENEEA. The CDR3 region has the DNA TGTGCCAGCAGCTTAGATCTTTATTACAGGGCTGGAAACACCATATATTTT. It is translated as CASSLDLYYRAGNTIYF.

The chain carries TRBV6-6 and TRBJ2-5; a weak D match, TRBD2 (5 bases). Germline V gene sequence: CDR1 MNHNY, CDR2 SVGAGI (reference sequence). V was pared by 7 bases and J by 5 bases, with 14 bases between. This CDR3 has 13 residues. The CDR3 region is CASTSPPGETQYF. The CDR3 DNA reads as TGTGCCAGCACCTCCCCCCCGGGGGAGACCCAGTACTTC.

This rearrangement joins TRBV5-6 to TRBJ1-6, with 8 bases that match TRBD1. V lost 3 bases to trimming and J lost 9 bases; unmatched junction nucleotides: 8. The CDR3 is 15 residues long. Germline V gives CDR1 SGHDT, CDR2 YYEEEE. The CDR3 nucleotides are TGTGCCAGCAGCTCGCTTCAGGGGGCTTTTTCACCCCTCCACTTT. Translation: CASSSLQGAFSPLHF.

The table lists this clone with a few counts. The chain has TRBV5-5 and TRBJ2-4, with 7 bases that match TRBD1. The germline V gene has CDR1 SGHKS and CDR2 YYEKEE (reference sequence). The CDR3 runs to 13 residues. J was trimmed by 3 bases and V by 4 bases; bases with no gene match: 1. The chain's CDR3 is CASSGTDKNIQYF. The CDR3 bases are TGTGCCAGCAGCGGGACAGACAAAAACATTCAGTACTTC.

Comments on this clone: The junction shows a germline mismatch at one end, possibly a read error. This rearrangement joins TRBV5-4 to TRBJ2-5, with D tentatively TRBD1 or TRBD2 (7 bases each). This CDR3 region has 13 residues. Per the germline V gene, CDR1 is SGHNT and CDR2 is YYREEE (reference sequence). The CDR3 here is CAGSGDSQETQYF. CDR3 DNA sequence: TGTGCCGGCAGCGGGGACAGCCAAGAGACCCAGTACTTC.

This clone appeared a few times. The chain recombines TRBV7-3 with TRBJ2-1; D unresolved. Trimming took off 0 bases at V and 8 bases at J, with 11 bases between the two ends. This CDR3 contains 14 residues. CDR1 is SGHTA, CDR2 FQGTGA, per germline. The chain's CDR3 is CASSLTQRWDEQFF. The CDR3 DNA follows: TGTGCCAGCAGCTTAACCCAAAGGTGGGATGAGCAGTTCTTC.

The rearrangement links TRBV6-4 to TRBJ2-5, with TRBD2 as a possible D gene (6 bases). The CDR3 length is 13 residues. V dropped 4 bases and J dropped 4 bases, with 10 bases sitting between them. Germline V lookup: CDR1 MRHNA, CDR2 SNTAGT. In DNA, the CDR3 is TGTGCCAGCAGTGTCGAGGGAGGAGAGACCCAGTACTTC. Residues: CASSVEGGETQYF.

V usage is TRBV28 and J usage is TRBJ2-7; 7 nucleotides line up with TRBD1. In germline, CDR1 is MDHEN, CDR2 SYDVKM. V lost 4 bases, J lost 3 bases, and 3 bases stayed unmatched. The CDR3 is 13 residues long. The CDR3 loop reads CASSSGQFYEQYF. The CDR3, as DNA: TGTGCCAGCAGTTCGGGACAGTTCTACGAGCAGTACTTC.

V usage is TRBV5-1 and J usage is TRBJ2-3; D might be TRBD2 (5 bases). Trimming took off 4 bases at V and 6 bases at J, with 9 bases between the two ends. This CDR3 has 12 amino acids. Germline CDR1 and CDR2: SGHRS and YFSETQ. CDR3 coding DNA: TGCGCCAGCAGCCTACTAGGGGATACGCAGTATTTT. Protein: CASSLLGDTQYF.

V gene TRBV29-1 combines with J gene TRBJ1-2, with 9 nucleotides matching TRBD1. This CDR3 region has 13 residues. V shed 0 bases, J shed 8 bases, and the junction held 4 bases outside the gene matches. The germline V gene has CDR1 SQVTM and CDR2 ANQGSEA. CDR3 in DNA: TGCAGCGTTGAAGATCCAGGACAGGGGGGCTACACCTTC. Translated: CSVEDPGQGGYTF.

The DNA for the CDR3 is TGCGCCAGCAGCTCTGGCGGCGGGAACACTGAAGCTTTCTTT. Translated: CASSSGGGNTEAFF. This chain connects TRBV5-1 to TRBJ1-1; D gene ambiguous. This CDR3 has 14 amino acids. Per the germline V gene, CDR1 is SGHRS and CDR2 is YFSETQ. The V end was cut by 3 bases, the J end by 1 base, with 10 bases between.

The chain joins TRBV7-8 to TRBJ2-5; the D gene could be TRBD1 or TRBD2 (5 bases each). This CDR3 is 14 amino acids long. Looked up from germline, CDR1 is SGHVS and CDR2 is FQNEAQ. V dropped 5 bases and J dropped 0 bases, with 10 bases sitting between them. CDR3 amino acids: CASSQGPNQETQYF. As DNA, the CDR3 is TGTGCCAGCAGCCAGGGACCGAACCAAGAGACCCAGTACTTC.

V and J are TRBV15 and TRBJ1-2; 7 bases fit TRBD1. V lost 0 bases and J lost 8; bases outside the gene matches: 9. This CDR3 region has 15 residues. Germline loops: CDR1 LNHNV, CDR2 YYDKDF (reference sequence). The DNA of the CDR3 is TGTGCCACCAGCAGAGATCTGAGGGACAGAGGGGGCTACACCTTC. This codes for CATSRDLRDRGGYTF.

This clone showed up just a few times. The V gene is TRBV19, the J gene TRBJ1-1; D remains ambiguous. CDR1 and CDR2 (germline): LNHDA, SQIVND (reference sequence). Between the trimmed V and J ends, which lost 7 bases and 0 bases, there was a span of 9 bases. The CDR3 sequence is 13 residues long. This CDR3 reads CASKGRLNTEAFF. The CDR3 nucleotides are TGTGCCAGTAAGGGCAGATTGAACACTGAAGCTTTCTTT. Drawing the rest from reference TRBV19 and TRBJ1-1, the complete variable domain is DGGITQSPKYLFRKEGQNVTLSCEQNLNHDAMYWYRQDPGQGLRLIYYSQIVNDFQKGDIAEGYSVSREKKESFPLTVTSAQKNPTAFYLCASKGRLNTEAFFGQGTRLTVV.

This clone was counted at least ten times. The chain links TRBV7-2 to TRBJ1-5, with 7 nucleotides matching TRBD1. This CDR3 comprises 15 residues. Trimming removed 0 bases from V and 6 bases from J; junction bases left unmatched: 5. Germline CDR1 SGHTA, CDR2 FQGNSA. The CDR3 DNA reads TGTGCCAGCAGCTTAGCAGGGGGCATAACTCAGCCCCAGCATTTT. Translated: CASSLAGGITQPQHF.

This chain links TRBV5-1 with TRBJ2-1, with D maybe TRBD2 (7 bases). The CDR3 is 12 amino acids. V was cut by 0 bases and J by 14 bases, with 12 bases left in between. Germline CDR1 SGHRS, CDR2 YFSETQ. CDR3 nucleotides: TGCGCCAGCAGCTTGGCGGGGGGCAATGAGTTCTTC. As protein: CASSLAGGNEFF.

V gene TRBV5-1 combines with J gene TRBJ2-7, with TRBD1 identical over 9 bases. After removal of 6 bases from V and 3 bases from J, the junction contained 4 bases not matched to a gene. The CDR3 totals 13 residues. From germline, CDR1 is SGHRS and CDR2 YFSETQ. Written as DNA, the CDR3 is TGCGCCAGCACTGGGGGACAGGGCTACGAGCAGTACTTC. Encoded protein: CASTGGQGYEQYF.

This chain links TRBV4-1 with TRBJ2-3, with D perhaps matching TRBD1 (6 bases). V lost 1 base and J 8 bases, leaving 16 bases between the germline ends. This CDR3 contains 15 residues. Germline CDR1 and CDR2: MGHRA and YSYEKL. The DNA of the CDR3 is TGCGCCAGCAGCCAAGTTATCACAGGGATGGCTACGCAGTATTTT. Translation: CASSQVITGMATQYF.

The chain couples TRBV5-1 to TRBJ2-5; 7 bases agree with TRBD2. With 0 bases clipped from V and 2 bases from J, the junction kept 4 bases outside the gene matches. The CDR3 runs to 15 residues. Germline V gene data show CDR1 as SGHRS and CDR2 as YFSETQ. The CDR3 reads CASSLVGLGQETQYF. The CDR3 DNA is TGCGCCAGCAGCTTGGTCGGACTAGGTCAAGAGACCCAGTACTTC.

In its sample, this clone was seen a few times. V is TRBV23-1 and J is TRBJ2-6, with TRBD1 as a possible D gene (5 bases). Being an ORF, TRBV23-1 has a function that is uncertain. The CDR3 is 18 residues long. V lost 2 bases and J 4 bases, leaving 18 bases between the germline ends. As DNA, the CDR3 is TGCGCCAGCAGTCAACTTATTACAGGAAGTCCCGGGGCCAACGTCCTGACTTTC. It is translated as CASSQLITGSPGANVLTF.